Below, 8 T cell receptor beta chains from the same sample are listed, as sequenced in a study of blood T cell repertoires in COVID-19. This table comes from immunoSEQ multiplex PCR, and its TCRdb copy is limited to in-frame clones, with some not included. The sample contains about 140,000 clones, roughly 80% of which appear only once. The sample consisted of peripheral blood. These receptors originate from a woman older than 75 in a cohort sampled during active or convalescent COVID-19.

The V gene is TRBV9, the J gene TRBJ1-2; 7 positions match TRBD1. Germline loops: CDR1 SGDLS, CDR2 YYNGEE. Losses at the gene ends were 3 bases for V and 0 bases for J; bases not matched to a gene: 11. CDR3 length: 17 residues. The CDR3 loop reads CASSETPGTVANYGYTF. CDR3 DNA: TGTGCCAGCAGCGAGACACCAGGGACAGTTGCTAACTATGGCTACACCTTC.

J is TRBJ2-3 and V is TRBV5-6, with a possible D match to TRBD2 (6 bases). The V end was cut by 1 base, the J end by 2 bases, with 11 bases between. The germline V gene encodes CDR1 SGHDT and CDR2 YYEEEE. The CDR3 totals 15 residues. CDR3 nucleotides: TGTGCCAGCAGCTTGCGACTAGTCTACACAGATACGCAGTATTTT. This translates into CASSLRLVYTDTQYF.

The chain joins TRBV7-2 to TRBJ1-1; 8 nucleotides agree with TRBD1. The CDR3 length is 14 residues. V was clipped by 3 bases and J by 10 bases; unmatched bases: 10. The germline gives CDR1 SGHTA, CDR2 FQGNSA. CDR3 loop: CASSFQGAFQGAFF. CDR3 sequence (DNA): TGTGCCAGCAGCTTTCAGGGGGCTTTCCAAGGAGCTTTCTTT.

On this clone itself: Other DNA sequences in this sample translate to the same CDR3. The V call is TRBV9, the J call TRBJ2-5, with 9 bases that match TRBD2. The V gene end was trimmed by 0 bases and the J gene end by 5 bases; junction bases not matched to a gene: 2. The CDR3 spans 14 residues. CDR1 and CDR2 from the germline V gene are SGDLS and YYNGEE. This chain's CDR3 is CASSVDLAGETQYF. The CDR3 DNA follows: TGTGCCAGCAGCGTAGACCTAGCGGGGGAGACCCAGTACTTC.

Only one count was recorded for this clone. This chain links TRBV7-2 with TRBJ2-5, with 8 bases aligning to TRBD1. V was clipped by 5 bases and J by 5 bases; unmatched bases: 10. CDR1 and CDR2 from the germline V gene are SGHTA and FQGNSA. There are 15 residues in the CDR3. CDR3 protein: CASSPARTGSETQYF. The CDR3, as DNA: TGTGCCAGCAGCCCTGCACGGACAGGGAGTGAGACCCAGTACTTC.

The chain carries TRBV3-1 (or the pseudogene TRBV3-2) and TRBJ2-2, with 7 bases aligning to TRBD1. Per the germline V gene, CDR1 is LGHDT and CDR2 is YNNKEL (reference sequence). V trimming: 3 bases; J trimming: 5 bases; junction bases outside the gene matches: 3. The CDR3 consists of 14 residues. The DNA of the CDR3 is TGTGCCAGCAGCCAGCAACAGGGGACCGGGGAGCTGTTTTTT. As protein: CASSQQQGTGELFF.

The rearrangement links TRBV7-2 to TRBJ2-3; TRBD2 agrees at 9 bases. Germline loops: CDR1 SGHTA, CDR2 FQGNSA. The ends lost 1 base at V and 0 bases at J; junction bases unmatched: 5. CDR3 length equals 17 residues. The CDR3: CASSLVVAGGSTDTQYF. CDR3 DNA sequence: TGTGCCAGCAGCTTAGTGGTTGCGGGGGGGAGCACAGATACGCAGTATTTT.

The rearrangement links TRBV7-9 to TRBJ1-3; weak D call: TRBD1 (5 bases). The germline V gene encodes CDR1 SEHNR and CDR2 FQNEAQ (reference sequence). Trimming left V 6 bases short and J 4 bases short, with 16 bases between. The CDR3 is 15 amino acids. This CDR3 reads CASRQLTVVGNTIYF. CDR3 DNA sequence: TGTGCCAGCAGGCAGCTGACAGTAGTAGGAAACACCATATATTTT.